This T cell receptor beta chain was captured in a study of T cell responses to AZD1222 COVID-19 vaccine. Whole-study findings and limits: At study baseline, merely five or six AZD1222 recipients were seropositive.

On this clone itself: Its antigen is not known.

There are 12 residues in the CDR3. V lost 2 bases and J lost 5, with 5 bases in between. Germline lookup yields CDR1 SGHNT and CDR2 YYREEE (reference sequence). The assay was immunoSEQ multiplex PCR, and TCRdb's table has in-frame clones only and misses some. The profile shows 100,000 to 150,000 clones, around 90% of them singletons. The sample here was peripheral blood, taken 28 days after the second AZD1222 dose. The chain carries TRBV5-4 and TRBJ1-5; D not resolved. This TCR derives from an adult who received the AZD1222 COVID-19 vaccine. CDR3 in amino acids: CASSFGDQPQHF. The CDR3 DNA sequence: TGTGCCAGCAGCTTTGGCGATCAGCCCCAGCATTTT.